One sample yielded the 20 T cell receptor beta chains listed below, sequenced in a study of OX40 agonist ivuxolimab in advanced cancers. Sequenced by immunoSEQ multiplex PCR; TCRdb stores in-frame clones only, minus some. The sample has 12,000 or so clones, less than 90% seen once; the top ten hold roughly 10%. Here the sequenced sample was CD4+ or CD8+ T cells sorted from blood, taken in a trial of the OX40 agonist ivuxolimab. These receptors all stem from an adult with an advanced solid tumor such as melanoma, head and neck, liver or kidney cancer.

This clone has just one count. The chain couples TRBV14 to TRBJ1-2; D is ambiguous. The CDR3 length is 14 residues. Germline V gives CDR1 SGHDN, CDR2 FVKESK. The V end was cut by 0 bases, the J end by 2 bases, with 7 bases between. The CDR3 region has the DNA TGTGCCAGCAGCCAAGATGAATGGAACTATGGCTACACCTTC. Amino acid sequence: CASSQDEWNYGYTF.

The V and J genes are TRBV19 and TRBJ1-2; D remains unclear. CDR3 size: 13 residues. The V and J ends lost 2 bases and 1 base respectively, with 5 bases between them. Germline CDR1 reads LNHDA; CDR2 reads SQIVND (reference sequence). The CDR3 reads CASSIFSNYGYTF. CDR3 nucleotides: TGTGCCAGTAGTATATTCAGTAACTATGGCTACACCTTC.

The V call is TRBV6-1, the J call TRBJ1-5, with no clear D. This CDR3 spans 14 amino acids. Germline V lookup: CDR1 MNHNS, CDR2 SASEGT. V gave up 5 bases and J gave up 0 bases, with 8 bases separating them. CDR3 in DNA: TGTGCCAGCAGTCTTCCTTATAGCAATCAGCCCCAGCATTTT. It yields the protein CASSLPYSNQPQHF.

The rearrangement links TRBV7-9 to TRBJ2-1, with D maybe TRBD1 (5 bases). Trimming took off 5 bases at V and 10 bases at J, with 12 bases between the two ends. CDR3 length: 12 residues. Germline V gene lookup returns CDR1 SEHNR and CDR2 FQNEAQ (reference sequence). CDR3 protein: CASSEDIFEQFF. DNA of the CDR3: TGTGCCAGCAGCGAGGACATCTTCGAGCAGTTCTTC. Together with reference TRBV7-9 and TRBJ2-1, the CDR3 gives the full variable domain: DTGVSQNPRHKITKRGQNVTFRCDPISEHNRLYWYRQTLGQGPEFLTYFQNEAQLEKSRLLSDRFSAERPKGSFSTLEIQRTEQGDSAMYLCASSEDIFEQFFGPGTRLTVL.

Only one count was recorded for this clone. The chain employs TRBV2 and TRBJ2-2, with 8 bases lining up with TRBD1. The trim removed 5 bases at V and 2 bases at J, leaving 4 bases unmatched. Germline V CDR1 and CDR2: SNHLY, FYNNEI. The CDR3 spans 15 residues. CDR3 loop: CASSLGQVNTGELFF. The CDR3 region has the DNA TGTGCCAGCAGTTTGGGACAGGTTAACACCGGGGAGCTGTTTTTT.

This clone turned up a few times. The J gene is TRBJ2-6, the V gene TRBV15; D may be TRBD1 (6 bases). Germline CDR1 LNHNV, CDR2 YYDKDF (reference sequence). V was shortened by 5 bases and J by 4 bases, with 15 bases between the two germline ends. The CDR3 is 16 amino acids. CDR3 in amino acids: CATSLRTGTGANVLTF. DNA for the CDR3: TGTGCCACCAGCCTGAGAACAGGGACCGGGGCCAACGTCCTGACTTTC.

V usage is TRBV10-1 and J usage is TRBJ2-1, with 15 bases matching TRBD2. CDR1 WNHNN and CDR2 SYGVQD come from the germline V gene (reference sequence). There are 17 residues in the CDR3. Trimming took 6 bases from V and 2 from J; bases not matched to a gene: 5. CDR3 residues: CASRGLAGGRTYNEQFF. DNA for the CDR3: TGCGCCAGCAGAGGACTAGCGGGGGGGAGAACCTACAATGAGCAGTTCTTC.

The chain joins TRBV15 to TRBJ2-5, with D unresolved. CDR1 LNHNV and CDR2 YYDKDF come from the germline V gene (reference sequence). This CDR3 region has 14 residues. With 3 bases removed from V and 1 base from J, the gap between germline ends came to 9 bases. For the CDR3, the DNA is TGTGCCACCAGCAGTCGGGCAGTCCAAGAGACCCAGTACTTC. It encodes CATSSRAVQETQYF.

The chain combines TRBV5-6 with TRBJ2-3; maybe TRBD2 (5 bases). The CDR3 totals 15 residues. V was shortened by 0 bases and J by 2 bases, with 10 bases between the two germline ends. From germline, CDR1 is SGHDT and CDR2 YYEEEE. In nucleotides, the CDR3 is TGTGCCAGCAGCTTGGTCGGCGGGTCCACAGATACGCAGTATTTT. Translating it yields CASSLVGGSTDTQYF.

The rearrangement links TRBV5-1 to TRBJ1-1; a weak D match, TRBD1 (6 bases). From germline, CDR1 is SGHRS and CDR2 YFSETQ. V was shortened by 1 base and J by 3 bases, with 10 bases between the two germline ends. The CDR3 consists of 14 residues. CDR3 protein: CASSLPGGYTEAFF. In nucleotides, the CDR3 is TGCGCCAGCAGCTTGCCCGGGGGCTACACTGAAGCTTTCTTT. Variable domain in full (rest from reference TRBV5-1 and TRBJ1-1): KAGVTQTPRYLIKTRGQQVTLSCSPISGHRSVSWYQQTPGQGLQFLFEYFSETQRNKGNFPGRFSGRQFSNSRSEMNVSTLELGDSALYLCASSLPGGYTEAFFGQGTRLTVV.

This clone turned up a few times. This sequence joins TRBV25-1 and TRBJ2-1; D is perhaps TRBD1 (6 bases). Germline V gene data show CDR1 as MGHDK and CDR2 as SYGVNS. Trimming removed 1 base from V and 8 bases from J, with 12 bases in between. This CDR3 contains 14 residues. CDR3 nucleotides: TGTGCCAGCAGTGAATGGCAGGGGTGGGATGAGCAGTTCTTC. Translated: CASSEWQGWDEQFF.

The rearrangement links TRBV7-9 to TRBJ1-1; 11 positions agree with TRBD1. The CDR3 is made up of 14 amino acids. V was clipped by 5 bases and J by 4 bases; unmatched bases: 3. Looked up from germline, CDR1 is SEHNR and CDR2 is FQNEAQ (reference sequence). CDR3 DNA: TGTGCCAGCAGCCCAGGGACAGGGGGCACTGAAGCTTTCTTT. It yields the protein CASSPGTGGTEAFF.

This clone was seen once. The V gene is TRBV6-6, the J gene TRBJ1-2; no definite D call. Trimming took off 0 bases at V and 2 bases at J, with 4 bases between the two ends. The CDR3 runs to 13 residues. Germline CDR1 reads MNHNY; CDR2 reads SVGAGI (reference sequence). The CDR3 DNA reads as TGTGCCAGCAGTTACTCTTCGAACTATGGCTACACCTTC. Protein product: CASSYSSNYGYTF.

This chain uses TRBV6-5 with TRBJ1-1; D possibly corresponds to TRBD1 (5 bases). The germline CDR1 and CDR2 sequences are MNHEY and SVGAGI. The CDR3 contains 14 residues. Trimming stripped 5 bases from V and 7 bases from J, with 17 bases between. The CDR3 sequence: CASSEWEGAGEAFF. The CDR3 DNA follows: TGTGCCAGCAGTGAATGGGAAGGGGCAGGTGAAGCTTTCTTT.

J is TRBJ1-2 and V is TRBV27; no reliable D call. CDR3 length: 15 residues. Trimming left V 0 bases short and J 4 bases short, with 12 bases between. Per germline, CDR1 MNHEY and CDR2 SMNVEV (reference sequence). CDR3 nucleotides: TGTGCCAGCAGTTTATCGCAAGGACGGACCTATGGCTACACCTTC. Translating gives CASSLSQGRTYGYTF.

The V gene is TRBV5-5, the J gene TRBJ2-1, with 12 bases identical to TRBD2. This CDR3 is 16 amino acids long. Germline V CDR1 and CDR2: SGHKS, YYEKEE (reference sequence). With V trimmed by 0 bases and J by 8 bases, 6 bases remained unmatched. The DNA for the CDR3 is TGTGCCAGCAGCTTGGGACTAGCGGGGGCCTGGGATGAGCAGTTCTTC. Its protein product is CASSLGLAGAWDEQFF.

V and J are TRBV30 and TRBJ1-6; D might be TRBD1 (5 bases). The length of the CDR3 is 15 residues. Per the germline V gene, CDR1 is GTSNPN and CDR2 is SVGIG (reference sequence). The V gene lost 1 base and the J gene lost 10 bases, with 17 bases spanning the gap. The CDR3 region has the DNA TGTGCCTGGAGTGCCCTCGGGGATGGGGCCTCACCCCTCCACTTT. It specifies CAWSALGDGASPLHF.

The CDR3 loop reads CASSPAPGPRIGNTEAFF. The CDR3, as DNA: TGTGCCAGCAGCCCGGCACCGGGCCCCCGTATAGGGAACACTGAAGCTTTCTTT. This sequence joins TRBV9 and TRBJ1-1; D remains unclear. The CDR3 sequence is 18 residues long. V was shortened by 4 bases and J by 1 base, with 23 bases between the two germline ends. From germline, CDR1 is SGDLS and CDR2 YYNGEE.

CDR3 residues: CASSPGGYNEQFF. The CDR3 DNA follows: TGTGCCAGCAGCCCCGGGGGGTACAATGAGCAGTTCTTC. This sequence joins TRBV11-2 and TRBJ2-1; the match to TRBD2 covers 7 bases. Trimming took 5 bases from V and 4 from J; bases not matched to a gene: 2. This CDR3 comprises 13 residues. In germline, CDR1 is SGHAT, CDR2 FQNNGV.

This sequence joins TRBV13 and TRBJ2-5; 14 bases agree with TRBD2. V lost 5 bases and J lost 1; bases outside the gene matches: 6. The CDR3 consists of 17 residues. In germline, CDR1 is PRHDT, CDR2 FYEKMQ (reference sequence). Written as DNA, the CDR3 is TGTGCCAGCAGCCCTTGGGGGACTAGCGGGGGCCAAGAGACCCAGTACTTC. Translated, it gives CASSPWGTSGGQETQYF.